Listed below are T cell receptor beta chains from one sample, sequenced in a study of radiation and T cells in renal cell carcinoma. Sequencing was performed with immunoSEQ multiplex PCR; in TCRdb, only in-frame clones are kept and a portion is missing. Altogether tens of thousands of clones are present, 58% being singletons, with the ten largest covering about 20%. Here the sequenced sample was tumor tissue, taken from a patient whose treatment was nephrectomy without radiotherapy. These receptors were obtained from a man in his forties with renal cell carcinoma. Both conserved end residues are part of each CDR3. D genes are given only for firm matches. Clone size is not always given. Where it is, it says once, few, many or a class for expanded clones.

D,size,V,J,DNA,CDR3
.,.,TRBV4-3,TRBJ1-1,TGCGCCAGCAGCCAAGATCCCGCGGGTTCGGACACTGAAGCTTTCTTT,CASSQDPAGSDTEAFF
TRBD1,few,TRBV5-1,TRBJ2-2,TGCGCCAGCAGCTTTTTACAGGGGGCTCGTCACGGGGAGCTGTTTTTT,CASSFLQGARHGELFF
TRBD2,.,TRBV6-1,TRBJ2-3,TGTGCCAGCAGTGTTAGTAGCGGGAGCCCAGATACGCAGTATTTT,CASSVSSGSPDTQYF
.,.,TRBV30,TRBJ2-5,TGTGCCTGGAGTGTGGGATTAGGAGAGACCCAGTACTTC,CAWSVGLGETQYF
TRBD1,medium-sized,TRBV19,TRBJ2-1,TGTGCCAGTATTCCCGGGACAGGGGATGGTTCCGATGAGCAGTTCTTC,CASIPGTGDGSDEQFF
TRBD2,.,TRBV19,TRBJ2-3,TGTGCCAGTAGTATTGAAGGACGGGGGGGCACAGATACGCAGTATTTT,CASSIEGRGGTDTQYF
.,.,TRBV5-1,TRBJ1-2,TGCGCCAGCAGCTTGTACAGAGCTAACTATGGCTACACCTTC,CASSLYRANYGYTF
.,.,TRBV28,TRBJ1-2,TGTGCCAGCAGTTTCAGGGCAGGGGGCTACACCTTC,CASSFRAGGYTF
.,.,TRBV7-2,TRBJ2-1,TGTGCCAGCAGCTTAGATCGAGGGAACCCCTACAATGAGCAGTTCTTC,CASSLDRGNPYNEQFF
.,.,TRBV28,TRBJ1-6,TGTGCCAGCAGTCTGGGGAATAGTAATTCACCCCTCCACTTT,CASSLGNSNSPLHF
TRBD2,.,TRBV5-4,TRBJ2-1,TGTGCCAGCTCCTCGGGCCTAGCGGTTTACAATGAGCAGTTCTTC,CASSSGLAVYNEQFF
.,.,TRBV6-5,TRBJ2-7,TGTGCCAGCAGCCAATCCGCAGCAACCTACGAGCAGTACTTC,CASSQSAATYEQYF
.,.,TRBV27,TRBJ1-4,TGTGCCAGCAGGCAAGGGGGTGAAAAACTGTTTTTT,CASRQGGEKLFF
.,few,TRBV10-2,TRBJ2-1,TGCGCCAGCAGTGGCCCCGGTGGGAGCTCCTACAATGAGCAGTTCTTC,CASSGPGGSSYNEQFF
TRBD2,.,TRBV7-9,TRBJ2-7,TGTGCCAGCAGCTTCCTAGCGGGAGGGGGTTACGAGCAGTACTTC,CASSFLAGGGYEQYF
.,.,TRBV14,TRBJ2-4,TGTGCCAGCAGCCCTCATGGGAAGAACATTCAGTACTTC,CASSPHGKNIQYF
.,once,TRBV19,TRBJ1-5,TGTGCCAGTAGTATAGGGGAGGCCCGAGATCAGCCCCAGCATTTT,CASSIGEARDQPQHF
TRBD1,.,TRBV28,TRBJ1-2,TGTGCCAGCAGAACAGGGGGCTACGGCTACACCTTC,CASRTGGYGYTF
.,few,TRBV4-1,TRBJ2-4,TGCGCCAGCAGCCAAGATGGACCGATGGGCATTCAGTACTTC,CASSQDGPMGIQYF